The T cell receptor beta chain described here comes from a study of early T cells in non-severe SARS-CoV-2 infection. Looking at the study overall: Sequencing used unsorted whole-blood bulk RNA, so chains lack pairing.

The protocol attached unique molecular identifiers to individual cDNA molecules. TCRdb passed the 5' RACE reads through MiXCR, listing each CDR3 protein once. The sample contains 33,000 or so distinct CDR3 sequences, about 5% of which appear only once. This CDR3 contains 17 residues. CDR1 is MNHNY and CDR2 is SVGAGI in the germline V gene (reference sequence). The V end lost 8 bases, the J end lost 2 bases, and 19 bases lay between the germline ends. Study results and limitations: Private and CD4 specificities were missed by VDJdb matching, skewed to anti-spike CD8.

This clonotype was seen at least ten times. What it binds is unknown. The TCR originated in an adult who was a healthcare worker with PCR-confirmed SARS-CoV-2 infection or an uninfected control (not recorded which). The chain has TRBV6-6 and TRBJ2-6, with D tentatively TRBD2 (6 bases). The sample taken for sequencing was whole blood. The CDR3 DNA reads as TGTGCCAGCGGAACCTCTCCCGGGACTCCTGGGGCCAACGTCCTGACTTTC. This translates into CASGTSPGTPGANVLTF.